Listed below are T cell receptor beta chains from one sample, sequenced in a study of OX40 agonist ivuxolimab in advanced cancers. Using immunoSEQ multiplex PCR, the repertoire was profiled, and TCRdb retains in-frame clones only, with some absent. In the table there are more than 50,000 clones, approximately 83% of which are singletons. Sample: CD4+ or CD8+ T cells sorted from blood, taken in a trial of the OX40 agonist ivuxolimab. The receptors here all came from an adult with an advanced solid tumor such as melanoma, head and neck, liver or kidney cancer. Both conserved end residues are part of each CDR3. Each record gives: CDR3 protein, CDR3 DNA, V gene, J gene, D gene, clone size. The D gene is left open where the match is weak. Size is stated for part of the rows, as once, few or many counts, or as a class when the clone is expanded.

CDR3aa: CASSPPQFNEKLFF
CDR3nt: TGTGCCAGCAGCCCCCCTCAGTTTAATGAAAAACTGTTTTTT
v_gene: TRBV28
j_gene: TRBJ1-4
d_gene: -
abundance: -

CDR3aa: CASSSDGAGNQPQHF
CDR3nt: TGTGCCAGCAGTTCGGACGGTGCAGGCAATCAGCCCCAGCATTTT
v_gene: TRBV5-5
j_gene: TRBJ1-5
d_gene: -
abundance: few

CDR3aa: CATSSRTGVNTEAFF
CDR3nt: TGTGCCACCAGCTCTCGGACAGGGGTGAACACTGAAGCTTTCTTT
v_gene: TRBV15
j_gene: TRBJ1-1
d_gene: TRBD1
abundance: -

CDR3aa: CASSQDSYEQYF
CDR3nt: TGTGCCAGCAGTCAAGACAGTTACGAGCAGTACTTC
v_gene: TRBV28
j_gene: TRBJ2-7
d_gene: -
abundance: -

CDR3aa: CASSQVGQIYEQYF
CDR3nt: TGCGCCAGCAGCCAAGTCGGACAGATCTACGAGCAGTACTTC
v_gene: TRBV4-1
j_gene: TRBJ2-7
d_gene: -
abundance: -

CDR3aa: CASSPGQGTYNEQFF
CDR3nt: TGTGCCAGCAGCCCCGGACAGGGTACCTACAATGAGCAGTTCTTC
v_gene: TRBV5-6
j_gene: TRBJ2-1
d_gene: TRBD1
abundance: -

CDR3aa: CASSPGETQYF
CDR3nt: TGTGCCAGCAGCCCTGGGGAGACCCAGTACTTC
v_gene: TRBV6-5
j_gene: TRBJ2-5
d_gene: -
abundance: -

CDR3aa: CASSSSDDAGNTIYF
CDR3nt: TGTGCCAGCAGTTCCTCCGACGATGCTGGAAACACCATATATTTT
v_gene: TRBV6-5
j_gene: TRBJ1-3
d_gene: -
abundance: -

CDR3aa: CASSRPTGVYNEQFF
CDR3nt: TGTGCCAGCAGCCGGCCCACAGGGGTTTACAATGAGCAGTTCTTC
v_gene: TRBV5-6
j_gene: TRBJ2-1
d_gene: TRBD1
abundance: -

CDR3aa: CASSFLQTTDTQYF
CDR3nt: TGTGCCAGCAGCTTTCTACAGACCACAGATACGCAGTATTTT
v_gene: TRBV13
j_gene: TRBJ2-3
d_gene: -
abundance: -

CDR3aa: CASKGVSTEAFF
CDR3nt: TGTGCCTCTAAGGGGGTTAGCACTGAAGCTTTCTTT
v_gene: TRBV9
j_gene: TRBJ1-1
d_gene: -
abundance: -

CDR3aa: CASTLLAGELFF
CDR3nt: TGTGCCAGTACCCTACTAGCCGGGGAGCTGTTTTTT
v_gene: TRBV19
j_gene: TRBJ2-2
d_gene: -
abundance: -

CDR3aa: CASSQDGNTDTQYF
CDR3nt: TGCGCCAGCAGCCAAGATGGCAACACAGATACGCAGTATTTT
v_gene: TRBV4-1
j_gene: TRBJ2-3
d_gene: -
abundance: -

CDR3aa: CASSLTSVEQYF
CDR3nt: TGTGCCAGCAGCCTAACGTCGGTCGAGCAGTACTTC
v_gene: TRBV7-9
j_gene: TRBJ2-7
d_gene: -
abundance: -

CDR3aa: CASSLGDRRTGNTIYF
CDR3nt: TGTGCCAGCAGCTTAGGCGACAGACGAACTGGAAACACCATATATTTT
v_gene: TRBV7-6
j_gene: TRBJ1-3
d_gene: -
abundance: -